This is a list of T cell receptor beta chains from one sample in a study of T cell responses to AZD1222 COVID-19 vaccine. Data came from immunoSEQ multiplex PCR; TCRdb stores just in-frame clones and leaves some out. Among about 97,000 clones, over 80% were seen once, and the ten largest hold 6.5% to 8.5%. Sample: peripheral blood, taken on day 0 of AZD1222 vaccination. Receptors were obtained from an adult in good health. Each CDR3 is given with its conserved first and last residue. The order of the fields is CDR3 length, V gene, clone size, J gene, D gene, CDR3 DNA, CDR3 protein. The D gene is left open where the match is weak. Only some rows state a clone size, as once, few, many or a class for expanded clones.

12	TRBV10-2	-	TRBJ2-2	-	TGCGCCAGCAGTGTCCCCACCGGGGAGCTGTTTTTT	CASSVPTGELFF
15	TRBV28	-	TRBJ2-1	-	TGTGCCATGGCCGCCCAGGGGCGTCCCTCCAATGAGCAGTTCTTC	CAMAAQGRPSNEQFF
16	TRBV10-3	-	TRBJ1-4	TRBD1	TGTGCCATCAGCCTGGACAGGGCAACTACTGGGGAAAAACTGTTTTTT	CAISLDRATTGEKLFF
19	TRBV23-1	-	TRBJ2-7	-	TGCGCCAGCACTAAGGGGAGGGACAGGGCCGGGACTAGACCCTACGAGCAGTACTTC	CASTKGRDRAGTRPYEQYF
16	TRBV28	-	TRBJ2-1	-	TGTGCCAGCAGTCAGACGGCTAGCGCCACCTACAATGAGCAGTTCTTC	CASSQTASATYNEQFF
13	TRBV28	once	TRBJ2-1	TRBD1	TGTGCCAACAGGGACAGGGGTGGGAATGAGCAGTTCTTC	CANRDRGGNEQFF
15	TRBV4-2	-	TRBJ1-1	-	TGTGCCAGCAGCCAAGGAGCGGGAGGGCACACTGAAGCTTTCTTT	CASSQGAGGHTEAFF
15	TRBV13	-	TRBJ2-2	TRBD2	TGTGCCAGCAGCTTCGAGCGGGAGGCGCACGGGGAGCTGTTTTTT	CASSFEREAHGELFF
15	TRBV28	-	TRBJ1-2	-	TGTGCCAGCAGTTTAGGGGCCAGTGAAGGGTATGGCTACACCTTC	CASSLGASEGYGYTF
16	TRBV19	-	TRBJ2-3	-	TGTGCCAGTACCGAACCGGGACGTCCGATGGGAGATACGCAGTATTTT	CASTEPGRPMGDTQYF
16	TRBV6-2/TRBV6-3	-	TRBJ1-1	-	TGTGCCAGCAGCCCCCATGGGGGAGGTAAGAACACTGAAGCTTTCTTT	CASSPHGGGKNTEAFF
15	TRBV6-6	-	TRBJ2-5	TRBD2	TGTGCCAGCACTGGGGCTTCTAGCGGGCCGTGGACCCAGTACTTC	CASTGASSGPWTQYF
20	TRBV5-1	-	TRBJ1-4	-	TGCGCCAGCAGCTTGGTGGCCGCGGGGGCAGGGGATTTAGAAAGTGAAAAACTGTTTTTT	CASSLVAAGAGDLESEKLFF
18	TRBV7-2	-	TRBJ1-2	-	TGTGCCAGCAGCTTAGTCGCTGGGGGGCCAAACCAGCTTTCGGGCTACACCTTC	CASSLVAGGPNQLSGYTF
16	TRBV7-2	-	TRBJ1-5	-	TGTGCCAGCAGGTTAGACGGGGGGGGTAGCAATCAGCCCCAGCATTTT	CASRLDGGGSNQPQHF
14	TRBV6-1	-	TRBJ1-2	-	TGTGCCAGCAGTGAAGGACAGCGCCACTATGGCTACACCTTC	CASSEGQRHYGYTF
12	TRBV12-3/TRBV12-4	-	TRBJ1-1	-	TGTGCCAGCAGTCCCCGGAACACTGAAGCTTTCTTT	CASSPRNTEAFF
14	TRBV2	-	TRBJ1-4	-	TGTGCCAGCAGGCCAGGGTCTAGTAATGAAAAACTGTTTTTT	CASRPGSSNEKLFF
15	TRBV6-2/TRBV6-3	-	TRBJ1-3	-	TGTGCCAGCAGCCTCACAGGTTACTCTGGAAACACCATATATTTT	CASSLTGYSGNTIYF
15	TRBV5-1	-	TRBJ2-7	TRBD1	TGCGCCAGCAGCTTGGGGACAGGGAGCTCCTACGAGCAGTACTTC	CASSLGTGSSYEQYF
12	TRBV5-4	-	TRBJ1-2	-	TGTGCCAGCAGCTTGGATAGATATGGCTACACCTTC	CASSLDRYGYTF
13	TRBV11-2	few	TRBJ2-3	-	TGTGCCAGCAGCTTCAGGATTACAGATACGCAGTATTTT	CASSFRITDTQYF
18	TRBV27	-	TRBJ1-1	TRBD1	TGTGCCAGCAGTGCCGGACCGGGACAGGGGGCCATGAACACTGAAGCTTTCTTT	CASSAGPGQGAMNTEAFF